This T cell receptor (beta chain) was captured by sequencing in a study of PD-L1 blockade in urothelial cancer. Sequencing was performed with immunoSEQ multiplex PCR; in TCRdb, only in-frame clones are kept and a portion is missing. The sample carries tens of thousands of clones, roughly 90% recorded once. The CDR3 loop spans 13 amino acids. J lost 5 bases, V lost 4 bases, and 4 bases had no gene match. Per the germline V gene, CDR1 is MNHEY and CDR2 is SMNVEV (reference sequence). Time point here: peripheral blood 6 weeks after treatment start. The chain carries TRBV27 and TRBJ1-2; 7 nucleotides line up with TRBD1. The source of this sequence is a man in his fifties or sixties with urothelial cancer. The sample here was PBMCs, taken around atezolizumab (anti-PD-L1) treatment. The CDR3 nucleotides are TGTGCCAGCAGTTACTGGGACAGTTATGGCTACACCTTC. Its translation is CASSYWDSYGYTF.